This T cell receptor (beta chain) appears in the sequencing data of a study of shared clonotypes between healthy human individuals. Whole-study context: Donor ages ranged 18 to 49 years: two women, a few men.

Trimming took off 4 bases at V and 4 bases at J, with 12 bases between the two ends. CDR1 SGHRS and CDR2 YFSETQ come from the germline V gene. This CDR3 is built from 13 residues. It was 200 to 250 ng DNA, 30,000 or so T cell genomes, that sorted-subset replicate PCRs used. The repertoire was sequenced with immunoSEQ multiplex PCR; TCRdb's copy has only in-frame clones and lacks some. The sample carries about 990,000 clones, approximately 80% recorded once. Adults of Caucasian background living in Nashville, Tennessee made up all donors. V is TRBV5-1 and J is TRBJ2-7; D is uncertain. This receptor was taken from a man younger than 30 in good health. Some clones in this sample may be carry-over from other donors' samples. The sequenced sample consisted of memory CD4+ T cells from PBMCs. Subset meaning: CD45RA-negative fraction. The CDR3 reads CASSMTSPYEQYF. DNA of the CDR3: TGCGCCAGCAGCATGACTTCCCCTTACGAGCAGTACTTC.